The 23 T cell receptor beta chains listed next were all sequenced from one sample in a study of blood T cells in healthy people across ages. The authors ran a second PCR of roughly 6 to 12 cycles using a sample-barcoded 5' primer and a J-beta primer mix. MiXCR was run by TCRdb on the 5' RACE reads, yielding one entry per CDR3 protein. The sample includes hundreds of thousands of distinct CDR3 sequences, under 55% seen only once; the top ten take about 26%. Sample: blood. These receptor sequences come from an elderly man in good health.

In this sample, this clonotype turned up a few times. The genes are TRBV7-2 and TRBJ2-5; 11 bases match TRBD1. Germline V gene lookup returns CDR1 SGHTA and CDR2 FQGNSA. Trimming removed 5 bases from V and 4 bases from J; junction bases left unmatched: 6. There are 15 residues in the CDR3. The CDR3 DNA is TGTGCCAGCAGCAGGACAGGGGGCGAGACAGAGACCCAGTACTTC. Its translation is CASSRTGGETETQYF.

The chain employs TRBV6-2 or TRBV6-3 and TRBJ2-1, with D unclear. The CDR3 totals 12 residues. In germline, CDR1 is MNHEY, CDR2 SVGEGT. Trimming took 2 bases from V and 11 from J, leaving 10 bases between them. For the CDR3, the DNA is TGTGCCAGCAGTTACCTCACGCGGCAGCAGTTCTTC. It yields the protein CASSYLTRQQFF.

The chain joins TRBV29-1 to TRBJ2-7; no clear D gene. V was trimmed by 6 bases and J by 8 bases, leaving 17 bases between them. The CDR3 is 12 amino acids. Germline loops: CDR1 SQVTM, CDR2 ANQGSEA. As DNA, the CDR3 is TGCAGCGTCCGACTCGATGGGTACAAGCAGTACTTC. This translates into CSVRLDGYKQYF.

The chain joins TRBV29-1 to TRBJ2-4, with 8 bases identical to TRBD1. The V gene end was trimmed by 4 bases and the J gene end by 8 bases; junction bases not matched to a gene: 13. This CDR3 is built from 15 residues. Germline lookup yields CDR1 SQVTM and CDR2 ANQGSEA. The CDR3 sequence: CSVASPAGGSDIQYF. The CDR3 nucleotides are TGCAGCGTTGCTAGTCCCGCAGGGGGCTCTGACATTCAGTACTTC.

This clonotype was counted a few times. The V gene is TRBV25-1, the J gene TRBJ2-7, with 11 bases lining up with TRBD2. Trimming cost V 3 bases and J 4 bases; bases outside gene matches: 5. The CDR3 spans 15 residues. Germline CDR1 and CDR2: MGHDK and SYGVNS. The CDR3 DNA reads TGTGCCAGCAGTGAGTATAGCGGGAGGGAGTACGAGCAGTACTTC. It is translated as CASSEYSGREYEQYF.

This clonotype has just a few counts. The genes are TRBV5-1 and TRBJ2-3; TRBD1 agrees at 8 bases. Germline lookup yields CDR1 SGHRS and CDR2 YFSETQ. The V gene end was trimmed by 2 bases and the J gene end by 5 bases; junction bases not matched to a gene: 7. The CDR3 contains 15 residues. The CDR3 DNA is TGCGCCAGCAGCTTTTGGACAGGGTTGGGAGATACGCAGTATTTT. It specifies CASSFWTGLGDTQYF.

With respect to this clonotype: It may be a read error: a sequence one base away is much more abundant. The chain carries TRBV6-6 and TRBJ2-7, with D tentatively TRBD2 (6 bases). The CDR3 covers 12 residues. The germline gives CDR1 MNHNY, CDR2 SVGAGI (reference sequence). V dropped 2 bases and J dropped 7 bases, with 9 bases sitting between them. The CDR3 loop reads CASSYGTLEQYF. The CDR3 DNA reads as TGTGCCAGCAGTTACGGGACTTTAGAGCAGTACTTC.

The rearrangement uses TRBV20-1 and TRBJ2-7, with a possible D match to TRBD1 (5 bases). The CDR3 has 13 amino acids. V gave up 6 bases and J gave up 5 bases, with 17 bases separating them. Per the germline V gene, CDR1 is DFQATT and CDR2 is SNEGSKA (reference sequence). CDR3 DNA sequence: TGCAGTGCCCAGTTAGCCAGGGCAAACGAGCAGTACTTC. Amino acid sequence: CSAQLARANEQYF.

This clonotype was seen more than once but under ten times. The rearrangement links TRBV7-2 to TRBJ2-1, with 11 nucleotides matching TRBD2. Germline CDR1 reads SGHTA; CDR2 reads FQGNSA. This CDR3 contains 16 residues. Germline trimming cut 1 base from V and 9 bases from J; bases unmatched to any gene: 8. The CDR3 spells CASSLGKLAGAAEQFF. DNA of the CDR3: TGTGCCAGCAGCTTAGGGAAACTAGCGGGAGCAGCTGAGCAGTTCTTC.

This chain uses TRBV28 with TRBJ2-1; no firm D call. The CDR3 totals 14 residues. From germline, CDR1 is MDHEN and CDR2 SYDVKM. V dropped 2 bases and J dropped 6 bases, with 11 bases sitting between them. CDR3 region: CASSLESLANEQFF. DNA of the CDR3: TGTGCCAGCAGTTTAGAGTCCTTAGCCAATGAGCAGTTCTTC.

V is TRBV7-9 and J is TRBJ2-5, with TRBD2 matching 7 bases. The V gene's germline CDR1 is SEHNR and CDR2 FQNEAQ (reference sequence). The CDR3 runs to 16 residues. After removal of 4 bases from V and 1 base from J, the junction contained 9 bases not matched to a gene. Here the CDR3 DNA reads TGTGCCAGCAGCTCACCGATGAGCGGGATCCAAGAGACCCAGTACTTC. Its protein product is CASSSPMSGIQETQYF. Based on the CDR3 plus reference TRBV7-9 and TRBJ2-5, the full variable domain is DTGVSQNPRHKITKRGQNVTFRCDPISEHNRLYWYRQTLGQGPEFLTYFQNEAQLEKSRLLSDRFSAERPKGSFSTLEIQRTEQGDSAMYLCASSSPMSGIQETQYFGPGTRLLVL.

The chain carries TRBV20-1 and TRBJ1-1; no reliable D call. Germline assignment: CDR1 DFQATT and CDR2 SNEGSKA (reference sequence). V lost 5 bases and J lost 10, with 17 bases in between. The CDR3 is 12 amino acids. CDR3 protein: CSADARAAGAFF. CDR3 coding DNA: TGCAGTGCTGACGCGCGCGCAGCGGGAGCTTTCTTT.

The chain uses TRBV12-3 or TRBV12-4 and TRBJ2-7; D gene ambiguous. V dropped 3 bases and J dropped 0 bases, with 6 bases sitting between them. The CDR3 is 13 amino acids. The CDR3 loop is CASSLGYSYEQYF. The CDR3, as DNA: TGTGCCAGCAGTTTGGGCTACTCCTACGAGCAGTACTTC.

The chain carries TRBV27 and TRBJ2-5, with 12 bases fitting TRBD2. The trim removed 11 bases at V and 2 bases at J, leaving 15 bases unmatched. This CDR3 has 17 amino acids. Germline V lookup: CDR1 MNHEY, CDR2 SMNVEV (reference sequence). The CDR3 here is CAGLTSGGTRGQETQYF. The CDR3 DNA follows: TGTGCCGGCTTGACTAGCGGGGGAACACGCGGTCAAGAGACCCAGTACTTC.

As for this clonotype: Just one base apart from a much larger clone, this may be a read error. The genes are TRBV7-9 and TRBJ2-4; no reliable D call. The J call could be wrong; TRBJ2-7 is a better fit for the DNA end. CDR1 is SEHNR and CDR2 is FQNEAQ in the germline V gene (reference sequence). This CDR3 has 11 amino acids. The CDR3 DNA reads TGTGCCAGCATCGCGCTCTACGAGCAGTACTTC. It codes for CASIALYEQYF.

This clonotype was seen more than once but under ten times. The genes are TRBV27 and TRBJ2-5, with TRBD1 identical over 7 bases. The J call may be wrong; the DNA end is better matched by TRBJ2-7. CDR3 length: 12 amino acids. The germline V gene encodes CDR1 MNHEY and CDR2 SMNVEV (reference sequence). The DNA for the CDR3 is TGTGCCAGCAGCCCGACAGGGTCCGAGCAGTACTTC. It codes for CASSPTGSEQYF.

This clonotype appeared a few times. The gene calls are TRBV29-1 and TRBJ2-5; D is perhaps TRBD1 or TRBD2 (5 bases each). Deletions cut 8 bases from V and 3 bases from J, with 19 bases between. The CDR3 is 14 residues long. Germline CDR1 is SQVTM and CDR2 is ANQGSEA. CDR3 nucleotides: TGCAGCATCCCCTCCCCCTGGGGGAAAGAGACCCAGTACTTC. This sequence encodes CSIPSPWGKETQYF.

This clonotype occurred a few times. The rearrangement joins TRBV7-9 to TRBJ2-7, with a weak D call TRBD2 (6 bases). The V and J ends lost 4 bases and 0 bases respectively, with 16 bases between them. This CDR3 has 16 residues. Germline CDR1 is SEHNR and CDR2 is FQNEAQ (reference sequence). The DNA of the CDR3 is TGTGCCAGCAGCTCCTCAGACCGGGGGTACTCCTACGAGCAGTACTTC. Its translation is CASSSSDRGYSYEQYF.

This clonotype has a single count. V usage is TRBV29-1 and J usage is TRBJ1-2; 10 nucleotides agree with TRBD1. The CDR3 contains 13 residues. The junction had 3 bases not matched to a gene; V was cut back by 1 base and J by 7 bases. Germline loops: CDR1 SQVTM, CDR2 ANQGSEA. The CDR3 loop reads CSVEGQGARGYTF. The CDR3 DNA is TGCAGCGTTGAAGGACAGGGGGCGCGTGGCTACACCTTC.

This chain joins TRBV7-2 and TRBJ2-3; 9 nucleotides line up with TRBD1. The V gene's germline CDR1 is SGHTA and CDR2 FQGNSA. CDR3 length: 17 amino acids. V lost 1 base, J lost 1 base, and 6 bases stayed unmatched. Here the CDR3 reads CASSLGPGQGGTDTQYF. The CDR3 DNA is TGTGCCAGCAGCTTAGGGCCGGGACAGGGTGGCACAGATACGCAGTATTTT.

This clonotype was detected only a few times. The V and J genes are TRBV4-1 and TRBJ2-1, with 12 bases fitting TRBD2. V lost 0 bases and J lost 0; bases outside the gene matches: 6. The CDR3 is made up of 19 amino acids. From germline, CDR1 is MGHRA and CDR2 YSYEKL. CDR3 loop: CASSQDSLAGGSSYNEQFF. CDR3 sequence (DNA): TGCGCCAGCAGCCAAGATTCCCTAGCGGGGGGGAGCTCCTACAATGAGCAGTTCTTC.

This clonotype was seen at least ten times. The rearrangement uses TRBV27 and TRBJ2-7, with D perhaps matching TRBD2 (7 bases). Germline V gene data show CDR1 as MNHEY and CDR2 as SMNVEV (reference sequence). There are 17 residues in the CDR3. V lost 2 bases, J lost 2 bases, and 19 bases lay in between. Here the CDR3 DNA reads TGTGCCAGCAGTTTACAGGCACTGGGGGGGGCAACCTACGAGCAGTACTTC. Translating it yields CASSLQALGGATYEQYF.

The gene calls are TRBV5-1 and TRBJ1-1, with unresolved D. V was pared by 4 bases and J by 1 base, with 8 bases between. The CDR3 extends over 13 amino acids. CDR1 SGHRS and CDR2 YFSETQ come from the germline V gene. CDR3 in DNA: TGCGCCAGCAGCACCCAGAAGAACACTGAAGCTTTCTTT. It encodes CASSTQKNTEAFF.